This TCR beta chain was profiled in a study of molecular identifiers for immune sequencing clone quantification. TCRdb processed the PCR reads anew with MiXCR; each CDR3 protein has one entry. The table has 85,000 to 100,000 distinct CDR3 sequences, roughly a quarter seen once; the top ten hold around 0.92%. Whole-study results and caveats: Highly expanded clone sizes could be underestimated by identical TCR molecules that share a barcode. Clones carrying above 20 RNA copies accounted for over 97% of effector molecules, under 1% in naive cells.

This clonotype showed up just a few times. The antigen is not known. Sorted cell numbers of about 17,000 to 1,100,000, with 10%, 30% or 50% RNA, served as input for naive CD8 libraries. Naive CD8 T cells were sorted, and the gate applied was CD8+CD4-CCR7+CD45RA+. This TCR came from a human donor in good health. Some libraries in this study had Jurkat cell RNA spiked in. Sequenced: naive CD8+ T cells from blood, with Jurkat cell RNA spiked in. Noted subset: FACS-sorted CD8+CD4-CCR7+CD45RA+ naive T cells.

DNA of the CDR3: TGTGCCAGCAGTCGACAGGGAATCTATGGCTACACCTTC. Its translation: CASSRQGIYGYTF. The rearrangement joins TRBV12-3 or TRBV12-4 to TRBJ1-2, with 7 bases matching TRBD1. The CDR3 is made up of 13 amino acids. J lost 4 bases, V lost 5 bases, and 4 bases had no gene match.